This passage covers 31 T cell receptor beta chains from one sample sequenced in a study of blood T cell repertoires in COVID-19. Assay used: immunoSEQ multiplex PCR; TCRdb lists only in-frame clones, some missing. There are fewer than 65,000 clones in the sample; 87% occur only once, and 5.5% to 8.5% lies in the top ten. The sample consisted of peripheral blood. Receptors were obtained from a man aged 60-69 years with acute or convalescent COVID-19.

The chain combines TRBV5-5 with TRBJ1-2; D uncertain. This CDR3 spans 12 amino acids. V was shortened by 6 bases and J by 0 bases, with 6 bases between the two germline ends. Germline V gene lookup returns CDR1 SGHKS and CDR2 YYEKEE (reference sequence). The CDR3 region is CASTGTNYGYTF. DNA for the CDR3: TGTGCCAGCACGGGGACTAACTATGGCTACACCTTC.

The chain couples TRBV30 to TRBJ1-3, with TRBD1 matching 11 bases. CDR1 is GTSNPN, CDR2 SVGIG, per germline (reference sequence). J was trimmed by 0 bases and V by 4 bases; bases with no gene match: 5. CDR3 length: 16 amino acids. The CDR3 here is CAWNGQGAFSGNTIYF. CDR3 DNA sequence: TGTGCCTGGAATGGACAGGGGGCCTTCTCTGGAAACACCATATATTTT. Supplemented by reference TRBV30 and TRBJ1-3, the full variable domain reads SQTIHQWPATLVQPVGSPLSLECTVEGTSNPNLYWYRQAAGRGLQLLFYSVGIGQISSEVPQNLSASRPQDRQFILSSKKLLLSDSGFYLCAWNGQGAFSGNTIYFGEGSWLTVV.

The V gene is TRBV6-5, the J gene TRBJ1-5, with D maybe TRBD1 (5 bases). This CDR3 has 14 amino acids. Germline V gene lookup returns CDR1 MNHEY and CDR2 SVGAGI. V lost 4 bases, J lost 3 bases, and 10 bases lay in between. CDR3 sequence: CASSSRGHNQPQHF. CDR3 DNA: TGTGCCAGCAGTTCTAGGGGTCACAATCAGCCCCAGCATTTT.

The chain joins TRBV5-1 to TRBJ1-4; D gene ambiguous. The CDR3 has 14 residues. V shed 2 bases and J shed 7 bases, with 12 bases lying between them. Germline CDR1 and CDR2: SGHRS and YFSETQ. This chain's CDR3 is CASSFREDGEKLFF. In DNA, the CDR3 is TGCGCCAGCAGCTTCAGAGAGGATGGTGAAAAACTGTTTTTT.

This sequence joins TRBV6-1 and TRBJ1-2; D is uncertain. Germline CDR1 is MNHNS and CDR2 is SASEGT. Trimming shortened V by 3 bases and J by 1 base, and 6 bases separated the two germline ends. This CDR3 is built from 13 residues. The CDR3 DNA sequence: TGTGCCAGCAGTGACCCAGATAACTATGGCTACACCTTC. This gives the protein CASSDPDNYGYTF.

CDR3: CASLSQGNTEAFF. In DNA, the CDR3 is TGCGCCAGCCTATCACAGGGGAACACTGAAGCTTTCTTT. The chain has TRBV10-2 and TRBJ1-1; D might be TRBD1 (6 bases). The CDR3 runs 13 residues. Trimming took off 8 bases at V and 1 base at J, with 11 bases between the two ends. In germline, CDR1 is WSHSY, CDR2 SAAADI.

The V gene is TRBV7-2, the J gene TRBJ1-2; possible D gene TRBD1, 6 bases. This CDR3 has 15 amino acids. CDR1 and CDR2 from the germline V gene are SGHTA and FQGNSA. Trimming cost V 5 bases and J 4 bases, with 17 bases left between them. The CDR3 region is CASSPSRGGGYGYTF. The CDR3 DNA sequence: TGTGCCAGCAGCCCATCGAGAGGGGGTGGCTATGGCTACACCTTC.

The CDR3 sequence: CASSIARVGNQPQHF. The CDR3 nucleotides read TGTGCCAGTAGTATCGCCAGGGTGGGCAATCAGCCCCAGCATTTT. The rearrangement uses TRBV19 and TRBJ1-5; a possible D gene is TRBD1 (5 bases). Trimming stripped 3 bases from V and 2 bases from J, with 11 bases between. Germline assignment: CDR1 LNHDA and CDR2 SQIVND (reference sequence). The CDR3 is made up of 15 amino acids.

This clone has a single count. This chain joins TRBV29-1 and TRBJ2-7, with 7 bases matching TRBD1. Per germline, CDR1 SQVTM and CDR2 ANQGSEA. CDR3 size: 12 residues. V lost 7 bases and J lost 1; bases outside the gene matches: 4. CDR3 nucleotide sequence: TGCAGCGCCACGGGACAGTCCTACGAGCAGTACTTC. This gives the protein CSATGQSYEQYF.

The genes are TRBV30 and TRBJ1-5; 7 nucleotides match TRBD1. The CDR3 totals 13 residues. J was trimmed by 7 bases and V by 2 bases; bases with no gene match: 5. Germline-derived CDR1 and CDR2 are GTSNPN and SVGIG (reference sequence). The CDR3: CAWSYTGEQPQHF. In DNA, the CDR3 is TGTGCCTGGAGTTATACAGGGGAACAGCCCCAGCATTTT.

This chain joins TRBV15 and TRBJ1-2; D not certain. CDR3 size: 14 residues. The V gene's germline CDR1 is LNHNV and CDR2 YYDKDF (reference sequence). Trimming removed 0 bases from V and 1 base from J, with 6 bases in between. The DNA for the CDR3 is TGTGCCACCAGCAGAGATCCGAGTAACTATGGCTACACCTTC. As protein: CATSRDPSNYGYTF. Complete variable domain (other parts from reference TRBV15 and TRBJ1-2): DAMVIQNPRYQVTQFGKPVTLSCSQTLNHNVMYWYQQKSSQAPKLLFHYYDKDFNNEADTPDNFQSRRPNTSFCFLDIRSPGLGDTAMYLCATSRDPSNYGYTFGSGTRLTVV.

The chain joins TRBV7-8 to TRBJ1-3; D is unclear. There are 15 residues in the CDR3. The V gene lost 8 bases and the J gene lost 0 bases, with 14 bases spanning the gap. Germline CDR1 SGHVS, CDR2 FQNEAQ. For the CDR3, the DNA is TGTGCCAGCTCTACATCTCGGGACTCTGGAAACACCATATATTTT. Translating it yields CASSTSRDSGNTIYF.

The J gene is TRBJ1-1, the V gene TRBV27; D is perhaps TRBD1 (5 bases). Trimming pared 0 bases from V and 3 bases from J, leaving 11 bases between. Per germline, CDR1 MNHEY and CDR2 SMNVEV (reference sequence). The length of the CDR3 is 15 residues. CDR3 sequence (DNA): TGTGCCAGCAGTTTATCTCCGGGGGTGTACACTGAAGCTTTCTTT. The encoded protein is CASSLSPGVYTEAFF.

This rearrangement joins TRBV27 to TRBJ1-1; TRBD1 might be the D (6 bases). The germline CDR1 and CDR2 sequences are MNHEY and SMNVEV (reference sequence). The V gene lost 2 bases and the J gene lost 5 bases, with 12 bases spanning the gap. The CDR3 has 14 amino acids. Here the CDR3 DNA reads TGTGCCAGCAGTTTAGAAGTTACAGGGACTGAAGCTTTCTTT. Translated, it gives CASSLEVTGTEAFF.

This rearrangement joins TRBV27 to TRBJ1-5; D perhaps matches TRBD1 (6 bases). Deletions cut 2 bases from V and 3 bases from J, with 8 bases between. CDR1 MNHEY and CDR2 SMNVEV come from the germline V gene (reference sequence). The CDR3 covers 14 residues. CDR3 coding DNA: TGTGCCAGCAGTTTAGCAGGGGTCAATCAGCCCCAGCATTTT. It specifies CASSLAGVNQPQHF.

The CDR3 spells CASSLESTGQGGYTF. The CDR3 coding sequence is TGTGCCAGCAGCTTAGAATCGACAGGGCAGGGGGGCTACACCTTC. This chain uses TRBV7-8 with TRBJ1-2; 7 positions match TRBD1. The CDR3 extends over 15 amino acids. The germline V gene has CDR1 SGHVS and CDR2 FQNEAQ. J gave up 8 bases and V 1 base, and 10 bases lay outside the gene matches.

The count of this clone is one. This rearrangement joins TRBV4-3 to TRBJ2-7, with a tentative D call TRBD1 (6 bases). The V end lost 3 bases, the J end lost 1 base, and 13 bases lay between the germline ends. CDR1 is LGHNA, CDR2 YSLEER, per germline. The length of the CDR3 is 15 residues. The CDR3 region has the DNA TGCGCCAGCAGCCAGTACAGGGATTCGTCCTACGAGCAGTACTTC. The encoded protein is CASSQYRDSSYEQYF.

This chain joins TRBV6-5 and TRBJ1-5; maybe TRBD1 (5 bases). CDR3 length: 13 amino acids. Germline CDR1 and CDR2: MNHEY and SVGAGI. The ends were cut back, 7 bases at V and 6 bases at J, with 13 bases in the middle. CDR3 in amino acids: CASTSRAGQPQHF. The CDR3 DNA follows: TGTGCCAGCACCTCCAGGGCCGGTCAGCCCCAGCATTTT.

The chain has TRBV4-3 and TRBJ2-7, with 7 positions matching TRBD1. CDR3 length equals 15 residues. Germline V CDR1 and CDR2: LGHNA, YSLEER. The junction had 4 bases not matched to a gene; V was cut back by 1 base and J by 1 base. CDR3 sequence reads: CASSQGSGGSYEQYF. CDR3 nucleotide sequence: TGCGCCAGCAGCCAAGGGTCAGGGGGATCCTACGAGCAGTACTTC.

The rearrangement links TRBV10-3 to TRBJ2-3, with D perhaps matching TRBD2 (7 bases). The V gene lost 4 bases and the J gene lost 6 bases, with 14 bases spanning the gap. CDR3 length: 14 residues. Germline V gene lookup returns CDR1 ENHRY and CDR2 SYGVKD. The CDR3 spells CAISGGGAEDTQYF. DNA for the CDR3: TGTGCCATCAGTGGAGGGGGGGCGGAGGATACGCAGTATTTT.

The table lists this clone with a count of one. The genes are TRBV7-2 and TRBJ1-1; the match to TRBD1 covers 9 bases. CDR3 length: 15 amino acids. The germline CDR1 and CDR2 sequences are SGHTA and FQGNSA. V shed 5 bases, J shed 1 base, and the junction held 5 bases outside the gene matches. The CDR3 coding sequence is TGTGCCAGCAGCGCACAGGGGGCGGGGAACACTGAAGCTTTCTTT. Translating it yields CASSAQGAGNTEAFF.

The CDR3 sequence is CASSAGHGRRGGPLETQYF. In DNA, the CDR3 is TGTGCCAGCAGCGCCGGACACGGAAGGCGGGGGGGGCCACTGGAGACCCAGTACTTC. J is TRBJ2-5 and V is TRBV9; 9 positions agree with TRBD2. The CDR3 is made up of 19 amino acids. Germline CDR1 reads SGDLS; CDR2 reads YYNGEE. Unmatched junction bases numbered 20, after V lost 3 bases and J lost 5 bases.

The gene calls are TRBV12-5 and TRBJ2-3, with a tentative D call TRBD1 (6 bases). CDR3 length: 17 residues. The germline V gene encodes CDR1 LGHNT and CDR2 FRNRAP. V was cut by 2 bases and J by 2 bases, with 17 bases left in between. In nucleotides, the CDR3 is TGTGCTAGTGGTTTGCAGATCCAGGGGTACTCCACAGATACGCAGTATTTT. Protein product: CASGLQIQGYSTDTQYF. Full variable domain (remainder filled in from reference TRBV12-5 and TRBJ2-3): DARVTQTPRHKVTEMGQEVTMRCQPILGHNTVFWYRQTMMQGLELLAYFRNRAPLDDSGMPKDRFSAEMPDATLATLKIQPSEPRDSAVYFCASGLQIQGYSTDTQYFGPGTRLTVL.

The genes are TRBV6-5 and TRBJ1-1; perhaps TRBD1 as D (5 bases). This CDR3 region has 12 residues. Germline V gene sequence: CDR1 MNHEY, CDR2 SVGAGI. Trimming removed 8 bases from V and 7 bases from J, with 14 bases in between. DNA for the CDR3: TGTGCCAGCTCGGGCGGCGGGGGTGAAGCTTTCTTT. It yields the protein CASSGGGGEAFF.

The rearrangement joins TRBV3-1 (or the pseudogene TRBV3-2) to TRBJ2-4, with D perhaps TRBD1 (5 bases). The CDR3 length is 16 residues. Trimming shortened V by 1 base and J by 2 bases, and 12 bases separated the two germline ends. Germline loops: CDR1 LGHDT, CDR2 YNNKEL (reference sequence). CDR3 amino acids: CASSQALGETKNIQYF. In nucleotides, the CDR3 is TGTGCCAGCAGCCAAGCATTAGGGGAAACCAAAAACATTCAGTACTTC.

About this clone: At the DNA level, this CDR3 is encoded by other sequences in the same sample as well. The chain has TRBV27 and TRBJ2-3; 10 nucleotides align to TRBD2. Germline loops: CDR1 MNHEY, CDR2 SMNVEV (reference sequence). V was clipped by 3 bases and J by 1 base; unmatched bases: 1. The CDR3 loop spans 15 amino acids. CDR3: CASSFGTSGTDTQYF. CDR3 in DNA: TGTGCCAGCAGTTTCGGGACTAGCGGCACAGATACGCAGTATTTT.

The rearrangement links TRBV3-1 (or the pseudogene TRBV3-2) to TRBJ1-3, with D perhaps matching TRBD1 (5 bases). Trimming stripped 0 bases from V and 2 bases from J, with 17 bases between. The CDR3 totals 18 residues. CDR1 and CDR2 from the germline V gene are LGHDT and YNNKEL (reference sequence). CDR3 residues: CASSQEILRRTPGNTIYF. In DNA form, the CDR3 reads TGTGCCAGCAGCCAAGAAATACTCCGCCGGACACCTGGAAACACCATATATTTT.

V and J are TRBV12-3 or TRBV12-4 and TRBJ2-3; D possibly corresponds to TRBD2 (5 bases). The CDR3 runs 13 residues. V was clipped by 2 bases and J by 10 bases, with 13 bases between them. The CDR3 DNA reads TGTGCCAGCAGTTTAAGCTCGGGGAGCGCGCAGTATTTT. It codes for CASSLSSGSAQYF.

A single count supports this clone. The J gene is TRBJ2-1, the V gene TRBV19; D might be TRBD2 (6 bases). Germline CDR1 reads LNHDA; CDR2 reads SQIVND (reference sequence). Trimming pared 5 bases from V and 6 bases from J, leaving 14 bases between. This CDR3 comprises 14 residues. CDR3 DNA sequence: TGTGCCAGTAGTCGGGAGTCTTCCCCCAATGAGCAGTTCTTC. Residues: CASSRESSPNEQFF.

This rearrangement joins TRBV4-1 to TRBJ1-6; D perhaps matches TRBD1 (6 bases). Deletions cut 1 base from V and 2 bases from J, with 12 bases between. Germline values: CDR1 MGHRA, CDR2 YSYEKL. The length of the CDR3 is 17 residues. This CDR3 reads CASSQARTVTYNSPLHF. CDR3 DNA sequence: TGCGCCAGCAGCCAAGCCCGGACAGTAACCTATAATTCACCCCTCCACTTT.

This clone was counted between two and nine times. This sequence joins TRBV3-1 (or the pseudogene TRBV3-2) and TRBJ2-5, with 9 bases aligning to TRBD2. The CDR3 extends over 16 amino acids. Germline V CDR1 and CDR2: LGHDT, YNNKEL (reference sequence). Germline trimming cut 1 base from V and 2 bases from J; bases unmatched to any gene: 5. The CDR3 spells CASSQVWLAGQETQYF. CDR3 DNA: TGTGCCAGCAGCCAAGTTTGGCTAGCGGGGCAAGAGACCCAGTACTTC.